This T cell receptor beta chain was documented in a study of vaccination and CD4 T cells after COVID-19. Looking at the study overall: Six men and four women formed the convalescents, two being Hispanic. Study results and limitations: Median SARS-CoV-2-reactive clonotype numbers rose nonsignificantly, about 20 to 40.

Cultured CD4+ T-cell DNA underwent Oncomine TCR Beta short-read sequencing. Scientists extracted genomic DNA from CD4+ T cells grown in culture. TCRdb reprocessed the PCR reads via MiXCR and lists one record per CDR3 protein. The table includes some 10,000 distinct CDR3 sequences, roughly two fifths detected once. This clonotype appeared once. Its antigen is currently unknown. Treatment in this sample: roughly 10-day PBMC culture with coronavirus spike peptide pools or control peptides (ViraFEST assay). For ViraFEST, peptide pools expanded antigen-specific T cells, after which the TCRs were sequenced. The TCR sequence derives from a human donor who had recovered from COVID-19. Sequencing was done on a sample of CD4+ T cells from blood, cultured in vitro.

CDR3 protein: CSARGPSTNEKLFF. The CDR3 DNA reads TGCAGTGCTAGAGGCCCTTCAACTAATGAAAAACTGTTTTTT. The chain links TRBV20-1 to TRBJ1-4; no firm D call. V was clipped by 1 base and J by 0 bases, with 6 bases between them. The CDR3 has 14 amino acids. CDR1 and CDR2 (germline): DFQATT, SNEGSKA (reference sequence).